This TCR beta chain derives from a study of blood T cell repertoires in COVID-19. Study as a whole: The origin of the acute and convalescent COVID-19 samples was the United States, Italy and Spain. Sources were T cells, B-cell-depleted T cells, or PBMCs; the material itself was cDNA or gDNA.

Germline V lookup: CDR1 MNHEY, CDR2 SMNVEV (reference sequence). V lost 5 bases and J lost 4, with 20 bases in between. The CDR3 has 17 residues. The table lists this clone with a count of one. In the original processing: The authors estimated nucleated cell counts from reference gene primer amplification. Using immunoSEQ multiplex PCR, the repertoire was profiled, and TCRdb retains in-frame clones only, with some absent. V and J calls plus clone size are reproduced from that table; the DNA served to infer D and trimming. The data hold 150,000 to 190,000 clones, with about 86% observed a single time. This receptor was taken from a man aged 45 to 65 who had recovered from COVID-19. The V call is TRBV27, the J call TRBJ2-2, with D possibly being TRBD1 (6 bases). The sample comprised PBMCs or T cells enriched from blood (not recorded which). The CDR3 coding sequence is TGTGCCAGCAGTCCCCCGGTGGGCCCAGGGGCCACCGGGGAGCTGTTTTTT. Protein product: CASSPPVGPGATGELFF.